The 6 T cell receptor beta chains given below trace back to one sample, sequenced in a study of CD8 T cells in ankylosing spondylitis. TCRdb reprocessed the 5' RACE reads via MiXCR and lists one record per CDR3 protein. This sample carries about 250,000 distinct CDR3 sequences, more than 25% of them seen once, and the ten largest clones take approximately 4.6%. Sequences were obtained from blood, either unsorted or a sorted T cell fraction (not recorded which). All receptors come from a male donor with ankylosing spondylitis or in good health (not recorded which).

This clonotype was seen only a few times. J is TRBJ2-5 and V is TRBV5-1; TRBD2 is a possible D gene (5 bases). The CDR3 loop spans 13 amino acids. The germline V and J ends were trimmed by 5 bases and 0 bases, with 8 bases remaining between them. Per the germline V gene, CDR1 is SGHRS and CDR2 is YFSETQ. CDR3 region: CASSDGDQETQYF. The DNA for the CDR3 is TGCGCCAGCAGTGACGGGGACCAAGAGACCCAGTACTTC.

The CDR3 reads CASSLGSSPDTQYF. The CDR3 coding sequence is TGTGCCAGCAGTTTAGGCAGTAGCCCAGATACGCAGTATTTT. This chain links TRBV12-3 or TRBV12-4 with TRBJ2-3, with D unclear. The CDR3 sequence is 14 residues long. V was shortened by 1 base and J by 4 bases, with 9 bases between the two germline ends.

The gene calls are TRBV10-2 and TRBJ2-5, with D maybe TRBD1 (6 bases). The length of the CDR3 is 13 residues. Germline V gene sequence: CDR1 WSHSY, CDR2 SAAADI. V was shortened by 5 bases and J by 2 bases, with 9 bases between the two germline ends. CDR3 in amino acids: CASSSDRQETQYF. The DNA of the CDR3 is TGCGCCAGCAGTTCTGACAGGCAAGAGACCCAGTACTTC.

This clonotype was seen a handful of times. The CDR3 loop reads CSARGGENIQYF. CDR3 nucleotides: TGCAGTGCTAGGGGTGGGGAAAACATTCAGTACTTC. The rearrangement joins TRBV20-1 to TRBJ2-4; D uncertain. V was clipped by 3 bases and J by 5 bases, with 8 bases between them. The germline gives CDR1 DFQATT, CDR2 SNEGSKA (reference sequence). This CDR3 spans 12 amino acids.

The CDR3 nucleotides read TGTGCCATCAGTGTAGGGACAGGGGTTCCCGAGCAGTTCTTC. Protein: CAISVGTGVPEQFF. The chain has TRBV10-3 and TRBJ2-1; 10 bases map to TRBD1. V shed 4 bases, J shed 10 bases, and the junction held 7 bases outside the gene matches. The germline CDR1 and CDR2 sequences are ENHRY and SYGVKD. The length of the CDR3 is 14 residues.

In its sample, this clonotype was seen a few times. The V call is TRBV5-5, the J call TRBJ2-5; possible D gene TRBD1, 6 bases. Trimming stripped 4 bases from V and 2 bases from J, with 12 bases between. Germline lookup yields CDR1 SGHKS and CDR2 YYEKEE (reference sequence). This CDR3 spans 14 amino acids. CDR3 residues: CASSRRQGQETQYF. The CDR3 coding sequence is TGTGCCAGCAGCCGCAGGCAGGGGCAAGAGACCCAGTACTTC.